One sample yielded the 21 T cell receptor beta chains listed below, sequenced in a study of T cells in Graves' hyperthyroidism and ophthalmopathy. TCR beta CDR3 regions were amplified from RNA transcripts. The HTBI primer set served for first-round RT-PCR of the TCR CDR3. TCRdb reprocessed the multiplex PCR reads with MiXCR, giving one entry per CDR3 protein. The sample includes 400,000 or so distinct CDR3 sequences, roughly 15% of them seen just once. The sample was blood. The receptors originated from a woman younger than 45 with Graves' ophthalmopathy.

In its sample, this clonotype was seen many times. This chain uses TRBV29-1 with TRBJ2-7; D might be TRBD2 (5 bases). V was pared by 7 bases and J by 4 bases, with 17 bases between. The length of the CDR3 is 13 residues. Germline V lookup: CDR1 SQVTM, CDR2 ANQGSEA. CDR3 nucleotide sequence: TGCAGCGCTGGACGGTCCTCGGGGTACGAGCAGTACTTC. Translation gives CSAGRSSGYEQYF.

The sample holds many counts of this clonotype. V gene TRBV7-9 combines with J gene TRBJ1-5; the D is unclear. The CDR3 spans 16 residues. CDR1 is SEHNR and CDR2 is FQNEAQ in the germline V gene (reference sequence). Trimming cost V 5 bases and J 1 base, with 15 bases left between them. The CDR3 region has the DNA TGTGCCAGCAGCAAAGCCACCGGGAGAAGCAATCAGCCCCAGCATTTT. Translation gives CASSKATGRSNQPQHF.

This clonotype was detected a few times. CDR3: CASSADTEQFF. CDR3 DNA: TGTGCCAGCAGCGCCGACACCGAGCAGTTCTTC. The chain is built from TRBV9 and TRBJ2-1, with D hard to call. Germline lookup yields CDR1 SGDLS and CDR2 YYNGEE. V was pared by 3 bases and J by 10 bases, with 8 bases between. CDR3 size: 11 residues.

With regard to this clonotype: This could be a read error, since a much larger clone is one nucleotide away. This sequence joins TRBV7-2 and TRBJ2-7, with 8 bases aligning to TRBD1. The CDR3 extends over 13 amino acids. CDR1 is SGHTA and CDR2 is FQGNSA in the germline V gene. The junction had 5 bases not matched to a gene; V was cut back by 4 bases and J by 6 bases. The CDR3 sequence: CASSSGGQAEQYF. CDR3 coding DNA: TGTGCCAGCAGCTCAGGGGGACAGGCCGAGCAGTACTTC. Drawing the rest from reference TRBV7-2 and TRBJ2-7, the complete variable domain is GAGVSQSPSNKVTEKGKDVELRCDPISGHTALYWYRQSLGQGLEFLIYFQGNSAPDKSGLPSDRFSAERTGGSVSTLTIQRTQQEDSAVYLCASSSGGQAEQYFGPGTRLTVT.

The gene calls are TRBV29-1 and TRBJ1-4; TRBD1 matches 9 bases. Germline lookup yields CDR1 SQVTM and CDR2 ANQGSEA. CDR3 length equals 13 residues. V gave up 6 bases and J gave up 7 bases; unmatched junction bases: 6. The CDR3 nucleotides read TGCAGCGTCAGGGACAGGGCTGTTGAAAAACTGTTTTTT. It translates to CSVRDRAVEKLFF.

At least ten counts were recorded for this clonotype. The CDR3 region has the DNA TGTGCCAGCAGTTGGCACAGAGCCTACGAGCAGTACTTC. This encodes CASSWHRAYEQYF. The chain uses TRBV2 and TRBJ2-7; D not resolved. CDR3 length: 13 amino acids. Trimming stripped 5 bases from V and 2 bases from J, with 10 bases between. Per germline, CDR1 SNHLY and CDR2 FYNNEI. The whole variable domain, filled in from reference TRBV2 and TRBJ2-7, reads EPEVTQTPSHQVTQMGQEVILRCVPISNHLYFYWYRQILGQKVEFLVSFYNNEISEKSEIFDDQFSVERPDGSNFTLKIRSTKLEDSAMYFCASSWHRAYEQYFGPGTRLTVT.

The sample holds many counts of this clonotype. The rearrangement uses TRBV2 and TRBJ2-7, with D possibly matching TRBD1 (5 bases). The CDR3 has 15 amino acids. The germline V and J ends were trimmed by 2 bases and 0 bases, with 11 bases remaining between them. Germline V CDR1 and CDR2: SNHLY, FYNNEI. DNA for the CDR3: TGTGCCAGCAGTGAATCCCAGGGTTCCTCCTACGAGCAGTACTTC. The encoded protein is CASSESQGSSYEQYF.

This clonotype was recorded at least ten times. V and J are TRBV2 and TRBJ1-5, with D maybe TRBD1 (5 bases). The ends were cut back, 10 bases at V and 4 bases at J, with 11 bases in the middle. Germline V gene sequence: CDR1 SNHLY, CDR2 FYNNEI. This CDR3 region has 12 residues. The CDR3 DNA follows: TGTGCCATCCGGGGCAGAAATCAGCCCCAGCATTTT. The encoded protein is CAIRGRNQPQHF. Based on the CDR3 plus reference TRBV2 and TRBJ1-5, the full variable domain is EPEVTQTPSHQVTQMGQEVILRCVPISNHLYFYWYRQILGQKVEFLVSFYNNEISEKSEIFDDQFSVERPDGSNFTLKIRSTKLEDSAMYFCAIRGRNQPQHFGDGTRLSIL.

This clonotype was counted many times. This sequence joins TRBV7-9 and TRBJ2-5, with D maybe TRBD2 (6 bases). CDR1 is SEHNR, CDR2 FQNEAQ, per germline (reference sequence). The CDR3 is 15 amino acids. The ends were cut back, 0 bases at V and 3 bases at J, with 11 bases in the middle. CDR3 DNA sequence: TGTGCCAGCAGCTTAGCCCCCTCTAGCGAAGAGACCCAGTACTTC. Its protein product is CASSLAPSSEETQYF.

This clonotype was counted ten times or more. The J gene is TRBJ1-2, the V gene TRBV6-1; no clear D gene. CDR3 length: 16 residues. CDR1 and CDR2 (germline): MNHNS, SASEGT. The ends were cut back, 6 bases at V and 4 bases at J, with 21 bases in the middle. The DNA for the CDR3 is TGTGCCAGCAGGTGGACTGCGGAGGCTACCTCCTATGGCTACACCTTC. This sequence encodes CASRWTAEATSYGYTF.

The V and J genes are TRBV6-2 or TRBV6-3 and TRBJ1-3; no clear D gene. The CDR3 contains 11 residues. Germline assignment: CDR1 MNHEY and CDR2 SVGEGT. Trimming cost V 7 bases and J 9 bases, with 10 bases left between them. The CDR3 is CASTFLGTIYF. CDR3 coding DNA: TGTGCCAGCACTTTTTTGGGCACCATATATTTT.

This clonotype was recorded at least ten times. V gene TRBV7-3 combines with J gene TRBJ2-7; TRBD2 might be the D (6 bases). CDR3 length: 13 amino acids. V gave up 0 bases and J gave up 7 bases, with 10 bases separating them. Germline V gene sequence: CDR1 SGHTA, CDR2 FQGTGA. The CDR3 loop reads CASSLTGDSEQYF. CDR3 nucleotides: TGTGCCAGCAGCTTAACGGGGGACTCTGAGCAGTACTTC. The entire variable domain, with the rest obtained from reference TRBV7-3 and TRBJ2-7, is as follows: GAGVSQTPSNKVTEKGKYVELRCDPISGHTALYWYRQSLGQGPEFLIYFQGTGAADDSGLPNDRFFAVRPEGSVSTLKIQRTERGDSAVYLCASSLTGDSEQYFGPGTRLTVT.

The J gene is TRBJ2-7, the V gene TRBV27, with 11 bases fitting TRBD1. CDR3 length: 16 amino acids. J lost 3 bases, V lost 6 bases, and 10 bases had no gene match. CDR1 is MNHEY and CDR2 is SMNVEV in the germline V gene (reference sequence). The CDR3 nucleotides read TGTGCCAGCAGCCCCGGACAGGGGGCTCCCCTCTACGAGCAGTACTTC. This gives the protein CASSPGQGAPLYEQYF.

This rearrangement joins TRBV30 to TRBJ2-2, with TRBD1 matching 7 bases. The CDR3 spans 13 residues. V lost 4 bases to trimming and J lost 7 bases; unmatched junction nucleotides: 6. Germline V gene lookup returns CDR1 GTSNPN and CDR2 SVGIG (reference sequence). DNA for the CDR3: TGTGCCTGGAACAGGGGTGTACTCGGGGAGCTGTTTTTT. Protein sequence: CAWNRGVLGELFF.

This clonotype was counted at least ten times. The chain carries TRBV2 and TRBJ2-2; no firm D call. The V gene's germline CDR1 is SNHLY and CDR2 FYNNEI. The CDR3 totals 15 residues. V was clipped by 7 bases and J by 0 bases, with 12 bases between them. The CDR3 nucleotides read TGTGCCAGCACTGTAATTAACGCGAACACCGGGGAGCTGTTTTTT. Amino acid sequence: CASTVINANTGELFF.

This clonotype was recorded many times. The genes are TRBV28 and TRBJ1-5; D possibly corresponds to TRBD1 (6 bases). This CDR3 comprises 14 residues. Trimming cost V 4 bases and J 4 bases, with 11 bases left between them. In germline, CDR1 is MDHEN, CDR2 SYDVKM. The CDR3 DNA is TGTGCCAGCAGTTATACAGGGTATAATCAGCCCCAGCATTTT. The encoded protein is CASSYTGYNQPQHF.

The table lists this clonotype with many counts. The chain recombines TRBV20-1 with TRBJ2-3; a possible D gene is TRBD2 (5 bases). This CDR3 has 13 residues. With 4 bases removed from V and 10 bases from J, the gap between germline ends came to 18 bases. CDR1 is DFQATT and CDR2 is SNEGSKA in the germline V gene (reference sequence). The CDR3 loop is CSATVSTSGPQYF. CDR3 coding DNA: TGCAGTGCTACCGTTAGTACGAGCGGCCCGCAGTATTTT.

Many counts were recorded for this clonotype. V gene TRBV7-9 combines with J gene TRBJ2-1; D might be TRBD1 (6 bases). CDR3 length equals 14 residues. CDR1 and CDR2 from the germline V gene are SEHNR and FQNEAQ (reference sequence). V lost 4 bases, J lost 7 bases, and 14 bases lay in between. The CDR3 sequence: CASSSPTGLNEQFF. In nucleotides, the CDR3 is TGTGCCAGCAGCTCCCCCACAGGGTTGAATGAGCAGTTCTTC.

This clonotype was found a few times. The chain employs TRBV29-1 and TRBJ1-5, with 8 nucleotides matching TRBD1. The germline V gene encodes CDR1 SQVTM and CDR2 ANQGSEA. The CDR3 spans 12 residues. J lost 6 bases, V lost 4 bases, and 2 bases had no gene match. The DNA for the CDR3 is TGCAGCGTTGGGACAGGGCCTCAGCCCCAGCATTTT. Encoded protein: CSVGTGPQPQHF. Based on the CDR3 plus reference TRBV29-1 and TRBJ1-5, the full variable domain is SAVISQKPSRDICQRGTSLTIQCQVDSQVTMMFWYRQQPGQSLTLIATANQGSEATYESGFVIDKFPISRPNLTFSTLTVSNMSPEDSSIYLCSVGTGPQPQHFGDGTRLSIL.

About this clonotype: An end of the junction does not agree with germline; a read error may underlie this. The CDR3 loop is CASSLNSGTPWRF. The CDR3 DNA is TGTGCCAGCAGTTTGAACTCCGGGACACCGTGGAGATTC. The rearrangement joins TRBV28 to TRBJ2-7; possibly TRBD1 for D (6 bases). In germline, CDR1 is MDHEN, CDR2 SYDVKM. This CDR3 has 13 residues.

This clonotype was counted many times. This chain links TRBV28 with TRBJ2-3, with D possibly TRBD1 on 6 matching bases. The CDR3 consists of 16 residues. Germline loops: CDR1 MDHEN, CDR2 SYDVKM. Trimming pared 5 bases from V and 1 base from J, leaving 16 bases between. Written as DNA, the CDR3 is TGTGCCAGCAGTCCGTCCGGGCCAGGGGGCACAGATACGCAGTATTTT. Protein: CASSPSGPGGTDTQYF.